A selection of T cell receptor beta chains follows, all from one sample in a study of cytomegalovirus exposure and HLA in healthy donors. Profiling relied on immunoSEQ multiplex PCR, and the TCRdb table lists in-frame clones only, not all of them. The table has 200,000 or so clones, over 70% seen once. The sequenced material came from PBMCs. These receptors came from a man aged 50-60 years in good health and CMV-seronegative. Both conserved end residues are part of each CDR3. The order of the fields is V gene, J gene, CDR3 length, CDR3 protein.

v_gene: TRBV20-1; j_gene: TRBJ2-5; len: 11; CDR3aa: CSARVRETQYF
v_gene: TRBV4-2; j_gene: TRBJ1-6; len: 16; CDR3aa: CASSETRSSYNSPLHF
v_gene: TRBV7-2; j_gene: TRBJ1-3; len: 17; CDR3aa: CASSLERRGLSGNTIYF
v_gene: TRBV5-6; j_gene: TRBJ2-1; len: 13; CDR3aa: CASSPVAVGEQFF
v_gene: TRBV7-9; j_gene: TRBJ2-3; len: 15; CDR3aa: CSSQRGGVLTDTQYF
v_gene: TRBV7-9; j_gene: TRBJ2-1; len: 14; CDR3aa: CSSRLQGSYNEQFF
v_gene: TRBV27; j_gene: TRBJ2-7; len: 13; CDR3aa: CASSLNRGYEQYF
v_gene: TRBV10-3; j_gene: TRBJ1-3; len: 16; CDR3aa: CAISESDRTGGNTIYF
v_gene: TRBV9; j_gene: TRBJ2-2; len: 15; CDR3aa: CASSASGANTGELFF
v_gene: TRBV2; j_gene: TRBJ1-2; len: 15; CDR3aa: CASSEERGGAYGYTF
v_gene: TRBV5-1; j_gene: TRBJ2-5; len: 15; CDR3aa: CAGKTSGGLGETQYF
v_gene: TRBV5-8; j_gene: TRBJ2-3; len: 15; CDR3aa: CASSLEGADTDTQYF
v_gene: TRBV7-9; j_gene: TRBJ1-2; len: 12; CDR3aa: CSSSFSGGGYTF
v_gene: TRBV27; j_gene: TRBJ1-2; len: 13; CDR3aa: CASSLDGDYGYTF
v_gene: TRBV11-2; j_gene: TRBJ2-7; len: 16; CDR3aa: CASSLAQVVVSSEQYF
v_gene: TRBV6-6; j_gene: TRBJ2-1; len: 13; CDR3aa: CAIHGGAKNEQFF
v_gene: TRBV7-2; j_gene: TRBJ2-1; len: 15; CDR3aa: CASSTGTGRGNEQFF
v_gene: TRBV7-2; j_gene: TRBJ1-1; len: 16; CDR3aa: CASLHGVRRGNTEAFF
v_gene: TRBV4-1; j_gene: TRBJ1-4; len: 16; CDR3aa: CASSQGPLATNEKLFF
v_gene: TRBV7-2; j_gene: TRBJ2-2; len: 17; CDR3aa: CASSSWGAGVNTGELFF
v_gene: TRBV7-2; j_gene: TRBJ1-1; len: 15; CDR3aa: CASSSTGGAHTEAFF
v_gene: TRBV10-1; j_gene: TRBJ2-1; len: 16; CDR3aa: CASSGTSGGVVNEQFF
v_gene: TRBV7-9; j_gene: TRBJ1-5; len: 15; CDR3aa: CASSSGVEFGQPQHF
v_gene: TRBV18; j_gene: TRBJ1-1; len: 16; CDR3aa: CASSSWDREWGTEAFF
v_gene: TRBV9; j_gene: TRBJ2-2; len: 18; CDR3aa: CASSSPRGGGANTGELFF
v_gene: TRBV7-9; j_gene: TRBJ1-1; len: 12; CDR3aa: CSSTQQGTEAFF
v_gene: TRBV19; j_gene: TRBJ2-7; len: 14; CDR3aa: CASSPGTGHVEQYF
v_gene: TRBV23-1; j_gene: TRBJ1-1; len: 15; CDR3aa: CASSHLGTGGEEAFF
v_gene: TRBV9; j_gene: TRBJ1-4; len: 15; CDR3aa: CASSGTGGAREKLFF
v_gene: TRBV5-1; j_gene: TRBJ2-5; len: 15; CDR3aa: CASSIGGGGQETQYF
v_gene: TRBV4-3; j_gene: TRBJ2-7; len: 14; CDR3aa: CASSQGHGFYEQYF
v_gene: TRBV29-1; j_gene: TRBJ2-2; len: 14; CDR3aa: CSVGDTGGVGELFF
v_gene: TRBV2; j_gene: TRBJ2-1; len: 15; CDR3aa: CASSGWDSPSREQFF
v_gene: TRBV6-5; j_gene: TRBJ1-3; len: 14; CDR3aa: CASGDRGYVGTIYF
v_gene: TRBV19; j_gene: TRBJ1-5; len: 15; CDR3aa: CASSTGGQKNQPQHF
v_gene: TRBV29-1; j_gene: TRBJ2-1; len: 12; CDR3aa: CSVQWGVNEQFF
v_gene: TRBV6-1; j_gene: TRBJ2-5; len: 16; CDR3aa: CASSESETSVRKTQYF
v_gene: TRBV4-1; j_gene: TRBJ2-2; len: 15; CDR3aa: CASSRGLVYAGELFF
v_gene: TRBV9; j_gene: TRBJ2-1; len: 15; CDR3aa: CASSAGVSSYNEQFF
v_gene: TRBV13; j_gene: TRBJ2-2; len: 12; CDR3aa: CASSPYAGELFF
v_gene: TRBV19; j_gene: TRBJ1-1; len: 15; CDR3aa: CASSMLGALSFRAFF
v_gene: TRBV27; j_gene: TRBJ2-7; len: 13; CDR3aa: CASSLGDSYEQYF
v_gene: TRBV5-1; j_gene: TRBJ2-5; len: 13; CDR3aa: CASSLGLQETQYF